Below, 11 T cell receptor beta chains from the same sample are listed, as sequenced in a study of blood T cell repertoires in COVID-19. The table came from immunoSEQ multiplex PCR; TCRdb's copy has only in-frame clones and leaves some out. The repertoire holds approximately 190,000 clones, with 82% as singletons. The sample comprised peripheral blood. The receptors derive from an older woman with COVID-19, enrolled during active disease.

The CDR3 DNA reads TGTGCCAGCAGCTCGTTAGCAGACTCTGGAAACACCATATATTTT. As protein: CASSSLADSGNTIYF. V gene TRBV3-1 (or the pseudogene TRBV3-2) combines with J gene TRBJ1-3, with D unclear. V lost 5 bases to trimming and J lost 0 bases, with 11 bases between them. The CDR3 is 15 residues long. CDR1 LGHDT and CDR2 YNNKEL come from the germline V gene (reference sequence).

The CDR3 protein is CASSRGGGFGETQYF. CDR3 in DNA: TGTGCCAGCAGCCGCGGGGGGGGCTTTGGTGAGACCCAGTACTTC. The rearrangement uses TRBV27 and TRBJ2-5; 9 positions agree with TRBD2. This CDR3 region has 15 residues. Trimming at V came to 6 bases and at J to 5 bases, leaving 10 bases not matched to a gene. Germline V gives CDR1 MNHEY, CDR2 SMNVEV (reference sequence).

This chain joins TRBV28 and TRBJ2-1, with 8 nucleotides matching TRBD1. In germline, CDR1 is MDHEN, CDR2 SYDVKM. The length of the CDR3 is 15 residues. Trimming took 9 bases from V and 2 from J; bases not matched to a gene: 9. Here the CDR3 reads CASTTGAITYNEQFF. DNA for the CDR3: TGTGCCAGTACGACAGGGGCGATAACCTACAATGAGCAGTTCTTC.

This CDR3 is CASSLVRTGVNSPLHF. The CDR3 bases are TGTGCCAGCAGCTTGGTTAGGACAGGGGTTAATTCACCCCTCCACTTT. The V gene is TRBV5-5, the J gene TRBJ1-6; 9 positions agree with TRBD1. After removal of 0 bases from V and 6 bases from J, the junction contained 4 bases not matched to a gene. Germline-derived CDR1 and CDR2 are SGHKS and YYEKEE (reference sequence). This CDR3 is 16 amino acids long.

The chain combines TRBV3-1 (or the pseudogene TRBV3-2) with TRBJ1-2, with 11 bases matching TRBD1. This CDR3 has 16 amino acids. Germline V lookup: CDR1 LGHDT, CDR2 YNNKEL (reference sequence). V shed 0 bases and J 7 bases; nucleotides not matched to a gene: 7. Written as DNA, the CDR3 is TGTGCCAGCAGCCAAGAGGGGACAGGGGGTTTGGGTGGCTACACCTTC. Protein product: CASSQEGTGGLGGYTF.

V gene TRBV20-1 combines with J gene TRBJ2-7; tentatively, D is TRBD2 (5 bases). Trimming left V 3 bases short and J 7 bases short, with 10 bases between. CDR1 is DFQATT, CDR2 SNEGSKA, per germline (reference sequence). The CDR3 loop spans 11 amino acids. The CDR3 loop is CSASPPGEQYF. The DNA for the CDR3 is TGCAGTGCTAGTCCCCCGGGAGAGCAGTACTTC.

This clone occurred many times. V usage is TRBV30 and J usage is TRBJ2-3, with 7 positions matching TRBD2. The CDR3 is made up of 14 amino acids. The V segment lost 4 bases and the J segment 3 bases; nucleotides outside the gene matches: 7. Germline V lookup: CDR1 GTSNPN, CDR2 SVGIG (reference sequence). This CDR3 reads CAWKAGAGTDTQYF. The CDR3 DNA reads TGTGCCTGGAAGGCGGGAGCGGGAACAGATACGCAGTATTTT.

The V call is TRBV7-2, the J call TRBJ1-5; D may be TRBD1 (5 bases). The germline gives CDR1 SGHTA, CDR2 FQGNSA. Deletions cut 0 bases from V and 5 bases from J, with 8 bases between. CDR3 size: 14 residues. This chain's CDR3 is CASSLARRDQPQHF. For the CDR3, the DNA is TGTGCCAGCAGCTTAGCGCGCAGGGATCAGCCCCAGCATTTT.

The rearrangement joins TRBV27 to TRBJ1-5, with 8 bases fitting TRBD1. The germline gives CDR1 MNHEY, CDR2 SMNVEV (reference sequence). The CDR3 length is 14 residues. Trimming took 2 bases from V and 7 from J; bases not matched to a gene: 4. CDR3 protein: CASSLGQGEQPQHF. In nucleotides, the CDR3 is TGTGCCAGCAGTTTAGGACAGGGTGAGCAGCCCCAGCATTTT.

This chain links TRBV29-1 with TRBJ1-3, with D possibly TRBD1 on 6 matching bases. The V gene lost 7 bases and the J gene lost 4 bases, with 17 bases spanning the gap. This CDR3 region has 14 residues. The germline CDR1 and CDR2 sequences are SQVTM and ANQGSEA. The CDR3 nucleotides are TGCAGCGCTATCGTAGGGACAAGAGGAAACACCATATATTTT. Its translation is CSAIVGTRGNTIYF.

The chain employs TRBV6-4 and TRBJ2-7, with 9 bases lining up with TRBD2. This CDR3 has 18 residues. J gave up 2 bases and V 2 bases, and 13 bases lay outside the gene matches. Per the germline V gene, CDR1 is MRHNA and CDR2 is SNTAGT. DNA of the CDR3: TGTGCCAGCAGTGACGCCGCTAGCGGGGTCCTATATACCTACGAGCAGTACGTC. The encoded protein is CASSDAASGVLYTYEQYV.